These T cell receptor beta chains were read from a single sample in a study of blood T cell repertoires in COVID-19. TCRdb keeps only in-frame clones here, not all; method: immunoSEQ multiplex PCR. The sample contains over 150,000 clones, around nine tenths of which appear only once. Sample: peripheral blood. Receptors originate from a man aged 45-65 years with COVID-19, enrolled during active disease. CDR3s include the opening cysteine and the closing phenylalanine or tryptophan. Fields, in order: V gene, J gene, D gene, clone size, CDR3 DNA, CDR3 protein. A D gene is named only where the DNA matches it firmly. Size tells how often a clone was seen (once, few, many) or the class of an expanded clone, and some rows leave it out.

v_gene: TRBV18; j_gene: TRBJ2-2; d_gene: -; abundance: -; CDR3nt: TGTGCCAGCTCACCACCGGCAGGGCCCACCGGGGAGCTGTTTTTT; CDR3aa: CASSPPAGPTGELFF
v_gene: TRBV5-1; j_gene: TRBJ1-1; d_gene: -; abundance: -; CDR3nt: TGCGCCAGCAGCTTGGAGAGGGTTCCTAACACTGAAGCTTTCTTT; CDR3aa: CASSLERVPNTEAFF
v_gene: TRBV27; j_gene: TRBJ1-3; d_gene: -; abundance: -; CDR3nt: TGTGCCAGCAGTTCAGGGGCTGGAAACACCATATATTTT; CDR3aa: CASSSGAGNTIYF
v_gene: TRBV5-1; j_gene: TRBJ1-4; d_gene: -; abundance: once; CDR3nt: TGCGCCAGCGGTGGTGAGGCGGGGTTAACTAATGAAAAACTGTTTTTT; CDR3aa: CASGGEAGLTNEKLFF
v_gene: TRBV7-9; j_gene: TRBJ1-4; d_gene: -; abundance: -; CDR3nt: TGTGCCAGCAGCCCCCGGAGCGGAGAAAAACTGTTTTTT; CDR3aa: CASSPRSGEKLFF
v_gene: TRBV29-1; j_gene: TRBJ1-3; d_gene: TRBD1; abundance: -; CDR3nt: TGCAGCGTTCGCAGGGGGGACGGAAACACCATATATTTT; CDR3aa: CSVRRGDGNTIYF
v_gene: TRBV5-1; j_gene: TRBJ2-7; d_gene: TRBD2; abundance: -; CDR3nt: TGCGCCAGCAGTTCACTAGCGGGAGGGCCGGACGAGCAGTACTTC; CDR3aa: CASSSLAGGPDEQYF
v_gene: TRBV3-1/TRBV3-2; j_gene: TRBJ2-7; d_gene: -; abundance: -; CDR3nt: TGTGCCAGCAGCCGTAGACAGACCTACGAGCAGTACTTC; CDR3aa: CASSRRQTYEQYF
v_gene: TRBV4-1; j_gene: TRBJ2-3; d_gene: -; abundance: -; CDR3nt: TGCGCCAGCAGCCAGGGGGCGGAACTGCGCGATACGCAGTATTTT; CDR3aa: CASSQGAELRDTQYF
v_gene: TRBV5-4; j_gene: TRBJ1-1; d_gene: -; abundance: once; CDR3nt: TGTGCCAGCAGCTTGGCCGGGAACACTGAAGCTTTCTTT; CDR3aa: CASSLAGNTEAFF
v_gene: TRBV9; j_gene: TRBJ1-3; d_gene: -; abundance: -; CDR3nt: TGTGCCAGCAGCGTAGGGGAGGGGATCGCTGGGTACACCATATATTTT; CDR3aa: CASSVGEGIAGYTIYF
v_gene: TRBV10-3; j_gene: TRBJ1-1; d_gene: TRBD1; abundance: -; CDR3nt: TGTGCCACCGGCGGCCTAGACAGGGGAGGAACTGAAGCTTTCTTT; CDR3aa: CATGGLDRGGTEAFF
v_gene: TRBV6-5; j_gene: TRBJ2-7; d_gene: TRBD1; abundance: -; CDR3nt: TGTGCCAGCAGCAGGACAGGGGCGACCTACGAGCAGTACTTC; CDR3aa: CASSRTGATYEQYF
v_gene: TRBV4-2; j_gene: TRBJ1-1; d_gene: -; abundance: -; CDR3nt: TGTGCCAGCAGCCAAGATCCACTACGGGGGGAATCTGAAGCTTTCTTT; CDR3aa: CASSQDPLRGESEAFF
v_gene: TRBV24-1; j_gene: TRBJ2-1; d_gene: -; abundance: -; CDR3nt: TGTGCCACCAGTGATTTGCCAGGGCTGGAACAGTTCTTC; CDR3aa: CATSDLPGLEQFF
v_gene: TRBV9; j_gene: TRBJ2-1; d_gene: -; abundance: -; CDR3nt: TGTGCCAGCAGCCCCCGACTAGATTCGCTCAATGAGCAGTTCTTC; CDR3aa: CASSPRLDSLNEQFF
v_gene: TRBV6-5; j_gene: TRBJ1-1; d_gene: -; abundance: -; CDR3nt: TGTGCCAGCAGAGGACACCTTGAAGCTTTCTTT; CDR3aa: CASRGHLEAFF
v_gene: TRBV29-1; j_gene: TRBJ2-2; d_gene: TRBD2; abundance: -; CDR3nt: TGCAGCGTTCAAGCGGGAGGGCCAACAGGGGAGCTGTTTTTT; CDR3aa: CSVQAGGPTGELFF
v_gene: TRBV3-1/TRBV3-2; j_gene: TRBJ1-5; d_gene: -; abundance: -; CDR3nt: TGTGCCAGCAGCCAACAGGGTCGCAATCAGCCCCAGCATTTT; CDR3aa: CASSQQGRNQPQHF